The clone carrying this T cell receptor beta chain was observed at least ten times. TCRdb passed the reads through MiXCR, listing each CDR3 protein once. The sample shows roughly 250,000 distinct CDR3 sequences, around 26% of them seen only once. The record originates from a study of kidney transplant recipient with SARS-CoV-2 infection. V lost 5 bases and J 9 bases, leaving 11 bases between the germline ends. CDR1 is MGHDK and CDR2 is SYGVNS in the germline V gene. The CDR3 sequence is 13 residues long. The V call is TRBV25-1, the J call TRBJ1-6; weak D call: TRBD1 (5 bases). The receptor comes from a male patient between 25 and 39 years old who had COVID-19 and was a kidney transplant recipient. The T cells may come from the graft donor. The sample in question was a blood sample, obtained at baseline and between days 110 and 120 from a kidney transplant recipient. CDR3 amino acids: CASSWGGGSPLHF. In DNA form, the CDR3 reads TGTGCCAGCAGTTGGGGGGGTGGTTCACCCCTCCACTTT.